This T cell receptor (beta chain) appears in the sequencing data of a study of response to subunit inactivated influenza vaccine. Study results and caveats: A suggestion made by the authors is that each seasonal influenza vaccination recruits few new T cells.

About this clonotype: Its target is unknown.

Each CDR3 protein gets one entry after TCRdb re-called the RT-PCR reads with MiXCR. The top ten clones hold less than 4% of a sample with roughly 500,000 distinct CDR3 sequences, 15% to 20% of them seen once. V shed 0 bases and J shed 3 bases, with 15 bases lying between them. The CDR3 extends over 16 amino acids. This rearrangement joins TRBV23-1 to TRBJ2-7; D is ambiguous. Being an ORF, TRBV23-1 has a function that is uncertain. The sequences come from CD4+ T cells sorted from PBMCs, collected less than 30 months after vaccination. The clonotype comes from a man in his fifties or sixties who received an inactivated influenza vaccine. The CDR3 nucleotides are TGCGCCAGCAGTCAATCGATGGCAGAGTTCAACTACGAGCAGTACTTC. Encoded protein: CASSQSMAEFNYEQYF.